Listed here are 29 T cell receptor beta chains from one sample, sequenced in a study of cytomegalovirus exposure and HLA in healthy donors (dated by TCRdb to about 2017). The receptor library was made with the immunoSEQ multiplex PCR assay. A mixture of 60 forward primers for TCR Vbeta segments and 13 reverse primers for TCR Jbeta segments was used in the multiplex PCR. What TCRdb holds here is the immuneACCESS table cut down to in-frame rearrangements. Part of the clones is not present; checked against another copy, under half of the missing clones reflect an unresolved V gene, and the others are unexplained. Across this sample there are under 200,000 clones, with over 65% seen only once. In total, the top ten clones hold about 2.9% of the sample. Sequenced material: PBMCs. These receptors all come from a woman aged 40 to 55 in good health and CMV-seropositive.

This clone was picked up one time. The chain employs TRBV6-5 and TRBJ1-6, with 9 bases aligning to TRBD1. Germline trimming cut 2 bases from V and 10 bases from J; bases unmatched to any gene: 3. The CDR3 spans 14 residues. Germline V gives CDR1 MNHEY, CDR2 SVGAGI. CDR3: CASSYRQGDSPLHF. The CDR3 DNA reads TGTGCCAGCAGTTACCGACAGGGGGACTCACCCCTCCACTTT.

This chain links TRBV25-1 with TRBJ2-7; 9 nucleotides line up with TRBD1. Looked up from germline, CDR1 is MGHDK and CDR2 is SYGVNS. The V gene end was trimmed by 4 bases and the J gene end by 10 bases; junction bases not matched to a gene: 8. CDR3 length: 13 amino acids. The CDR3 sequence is CASSGGTGCPQYF. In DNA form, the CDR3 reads TGTGCCAGCAGTGGGGGGACAGGGTGCCCTCAGTACTTC.

Here the CDR3 reads CASSTRGLPDTQYF. CDR3 nucleotides: TGTGCCAGCAGCACAAGGGGGTTGCCAGATACGCAGTATTTT. The chain employs TRBV13 and TRBJ2-3; D possibly corresponds to TRBD1 (6 bases). Germline V CDR1 and CDR2: PRHDT, FYEKMQ (reference sequence). The ends were cut back, 5 bases at V and 4 bases at J, with 13 bases in the middle. This CDR3 is 14 amino acids long. Full variable domain (outside the CDR3, taken from reference TRBV13 and TRBJ2-3): AAGVIQSPRHLIKEKRETATLKCYPIPRHDTVYWYQQGPGQDPQFLISFYEKMQSDKGSIPDRFSAQQFSDYHSELNMSSLELGDSALYFCASSTRGLPDTQYFGPGTRLTVL.

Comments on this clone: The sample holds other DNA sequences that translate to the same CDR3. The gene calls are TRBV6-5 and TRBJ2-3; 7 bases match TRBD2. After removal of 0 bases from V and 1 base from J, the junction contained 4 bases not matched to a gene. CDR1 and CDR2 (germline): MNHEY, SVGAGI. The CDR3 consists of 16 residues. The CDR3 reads CASSYSGGSGTDTQYF. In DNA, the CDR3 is TGTGCCAGCAGTTACTCGGGGGGGAGCGGCACAGATACGCAGTATTTT.

CDR3 protein: CASSEQGLNNQPQHF. CDR3 in DNA: TGTGCCAGCAGCGAACAGGGTCTGAACAATCAGCCCCAGCATTTT. This chain uses TRBV2 with TRBJ1-5; weak D call: TRBD1 (6 bases). Looked up from germline, CDR1 is SNHLY and CDR2 is FYNNEI. The CDR3 contains 15 residues. V lost 6 bases and J 3 bases, leaving 15 bases between the germline ends.

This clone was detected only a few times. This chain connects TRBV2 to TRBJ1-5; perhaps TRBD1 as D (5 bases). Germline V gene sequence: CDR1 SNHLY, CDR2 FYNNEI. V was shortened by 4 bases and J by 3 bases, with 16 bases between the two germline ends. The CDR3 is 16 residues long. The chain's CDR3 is CASSGAGGANNQPQHF. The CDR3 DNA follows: TGTGCCAGCAGTGGGGCGGGCGGGGCGAACAATCAGCCCCAGCATTTT. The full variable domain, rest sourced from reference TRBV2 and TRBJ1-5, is EPEVTQTPSHQVTQMGQEVILRCVPISNHLYFYWYRQILGQKVEFLVSFYNNEISEKSEIFDDQFSVERPDGSNFTLKIRSTKLEDSAMYFCASSGAGGANNQPQHFGDGTRLSIL.

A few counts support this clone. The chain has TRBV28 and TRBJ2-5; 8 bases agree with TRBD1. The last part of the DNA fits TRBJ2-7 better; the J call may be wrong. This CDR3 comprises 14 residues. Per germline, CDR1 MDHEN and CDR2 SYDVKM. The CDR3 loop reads CASSAQTGAYEQYF. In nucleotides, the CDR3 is TGTGCCAGCAGCGCCCAGACAGGGGCCTACGAGCAGTACTTC.

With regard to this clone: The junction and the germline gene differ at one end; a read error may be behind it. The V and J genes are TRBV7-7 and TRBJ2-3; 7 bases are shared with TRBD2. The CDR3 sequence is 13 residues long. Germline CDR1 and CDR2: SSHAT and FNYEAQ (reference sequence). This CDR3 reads CASSLGRADTQYF. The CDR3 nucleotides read TGTGCTAGCAGCTTAGGGAGGGCGGATACGCAGTATTTT.

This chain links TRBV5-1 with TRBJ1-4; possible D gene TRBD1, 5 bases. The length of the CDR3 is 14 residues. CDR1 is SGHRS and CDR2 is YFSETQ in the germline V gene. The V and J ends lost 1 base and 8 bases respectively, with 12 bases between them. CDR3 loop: CASSLPGIGEKLFF. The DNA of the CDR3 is TGCGCCAGCAGCTTGCCAGGGATCGGGGAAAAACTGTTTTTT.

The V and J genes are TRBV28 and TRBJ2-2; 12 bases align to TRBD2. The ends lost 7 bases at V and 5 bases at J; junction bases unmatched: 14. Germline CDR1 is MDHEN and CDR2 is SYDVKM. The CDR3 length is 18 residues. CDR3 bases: TGTGCCAGCACTCCGGGACTAGCGGGCCCAGTCTATACCGGGGAGCTGTTTTTT. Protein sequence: CASTPGLAGPVYTGELFF.

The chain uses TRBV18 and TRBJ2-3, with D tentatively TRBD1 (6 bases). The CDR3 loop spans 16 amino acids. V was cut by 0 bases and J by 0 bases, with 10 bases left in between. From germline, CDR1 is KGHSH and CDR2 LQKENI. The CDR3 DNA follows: TGTGCCAGCTCACCACCGAACAGGGAAAGCACAGATACGCAGTATTTT. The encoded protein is CASSPPNRESTDTQYF.

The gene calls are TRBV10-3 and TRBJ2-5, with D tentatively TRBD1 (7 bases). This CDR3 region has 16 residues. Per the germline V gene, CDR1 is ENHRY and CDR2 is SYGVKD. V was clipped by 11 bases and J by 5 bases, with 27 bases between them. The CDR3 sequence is CALKRGREKVSETQYF. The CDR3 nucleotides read TGTGCCCTGAAGAGGGGGCGGGAAAAGGTCTCGGAGACCCAGTACTTC.

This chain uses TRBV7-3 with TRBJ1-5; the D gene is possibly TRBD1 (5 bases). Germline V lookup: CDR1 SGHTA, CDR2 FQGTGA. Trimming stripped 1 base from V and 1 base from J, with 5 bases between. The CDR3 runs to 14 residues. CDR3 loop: CASSLRGSNQPQHF. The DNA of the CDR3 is TGTGCCAGCAGCTTAAGGGGCAGCAATCAGCCCCAGCATTTT.

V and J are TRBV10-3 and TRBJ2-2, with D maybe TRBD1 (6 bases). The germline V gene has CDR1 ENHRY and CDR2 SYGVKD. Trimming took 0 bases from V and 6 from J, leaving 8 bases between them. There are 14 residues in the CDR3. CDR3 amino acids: CAISESQGSGELFF. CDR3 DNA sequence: TGTGCCATCAGTGAGTCGCAGGGGTCCGGGGAGCTGTTTTTT.

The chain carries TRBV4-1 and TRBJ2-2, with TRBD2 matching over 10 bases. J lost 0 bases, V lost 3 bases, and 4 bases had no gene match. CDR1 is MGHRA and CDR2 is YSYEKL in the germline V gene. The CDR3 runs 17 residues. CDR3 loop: CASSHAGLAANTGELFF. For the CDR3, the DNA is TGCGCCAGCAGCCACGCAGGACTAGCGGCGAACACCGGGGAGCTGTTTTTT.

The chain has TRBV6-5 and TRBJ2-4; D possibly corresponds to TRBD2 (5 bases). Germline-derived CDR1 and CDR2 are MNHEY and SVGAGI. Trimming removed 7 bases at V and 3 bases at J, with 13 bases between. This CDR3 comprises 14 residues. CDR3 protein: CASIEGRGKNIQYF. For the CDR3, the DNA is TGTGCCAGCATCGAGGGCCGCGGCAAAAACATTCAGTACTTC.

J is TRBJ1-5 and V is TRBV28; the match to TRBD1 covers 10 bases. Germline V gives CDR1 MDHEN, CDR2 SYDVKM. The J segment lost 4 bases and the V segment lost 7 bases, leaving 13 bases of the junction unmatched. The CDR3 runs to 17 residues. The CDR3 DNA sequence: TGTGCCAGCACCACGACAGGGGGCATGTTCTGGAATCAGCCCCAGCATTTT. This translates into CASTTTGGMFWNQPQHF.

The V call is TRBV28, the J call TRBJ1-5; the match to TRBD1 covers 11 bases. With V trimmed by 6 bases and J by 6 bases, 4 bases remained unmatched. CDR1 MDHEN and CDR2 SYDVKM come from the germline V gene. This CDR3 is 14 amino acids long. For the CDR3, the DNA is TGTGCCAGCAGCGGACAGGGGGCAACTCAGCCCCAGCATTTT. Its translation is CASSGQGATQPQHF.

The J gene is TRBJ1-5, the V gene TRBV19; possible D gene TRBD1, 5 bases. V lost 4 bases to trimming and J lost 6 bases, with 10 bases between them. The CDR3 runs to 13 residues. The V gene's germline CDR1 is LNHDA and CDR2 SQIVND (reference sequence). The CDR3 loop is CASSTLQGQPQHF. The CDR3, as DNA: TGTGCCAGTAGTACCCTCCAGGGTCAGCCCCAGCATTTT.

DNA of the CDR3: TGTGCCAGTAGTATTAGCGGGGAGGCCTCAGATACGCAGTATTTT. It specifies CASSISGEASDTQYF. The chain uses TRBV19 and TRBJ2-3; 8 nucleotides line up with TRBD2. The CDR3 has 15 amino acids. V dropped 3 bases and J dropped 4; count of bases not matched to a gene: 6. Looked up from germline, CDR1 is LNHDA and CDR2 is SQIVND (reference sequence).

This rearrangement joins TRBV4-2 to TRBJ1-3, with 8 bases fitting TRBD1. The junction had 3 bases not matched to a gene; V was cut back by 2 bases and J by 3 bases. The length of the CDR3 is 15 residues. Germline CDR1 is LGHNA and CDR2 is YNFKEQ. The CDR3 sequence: CASSQTGTGGNTIYF. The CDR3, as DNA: TGTGCCAGCAGCCAAACAGGGACAGGTGGAAACACCATATATTTT.

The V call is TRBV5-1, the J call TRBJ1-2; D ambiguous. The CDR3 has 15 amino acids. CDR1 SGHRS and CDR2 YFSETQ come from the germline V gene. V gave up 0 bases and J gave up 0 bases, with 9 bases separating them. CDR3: CASSLAQIPNYGYTF. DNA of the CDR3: TGCGCCAGCAGCTTGGCGCAGATTCCTAACTATGGCTACACCTTC.

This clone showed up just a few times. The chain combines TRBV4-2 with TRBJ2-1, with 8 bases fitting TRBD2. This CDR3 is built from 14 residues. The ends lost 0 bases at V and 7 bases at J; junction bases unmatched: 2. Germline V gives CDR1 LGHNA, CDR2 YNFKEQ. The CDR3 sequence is CASSQERGGNEQFF. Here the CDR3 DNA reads TGTGCCAGCAGCCAAGAACGGGGGGGGAATGAGCAGTTCTTC.

CDR3 residues: CASSPDRTSGSTDTQYF. As DNA, the CDR3 is TGCGCCAGCAGCCCGGACCGGACTAGCGGGAGCACAGATACGCAGTATTTT. The chain recombines TRBV5-1 with TRBJ2-3; TRBD2 agrees at 11 bases. This CDR3 comprises 17 residues. V trimming: 4 bases; J trimming: 0 bases; junction bases outside the gene matches: 7. The germline V gene encodes CDR1 SGHRS and CDR2 YFSETQ.

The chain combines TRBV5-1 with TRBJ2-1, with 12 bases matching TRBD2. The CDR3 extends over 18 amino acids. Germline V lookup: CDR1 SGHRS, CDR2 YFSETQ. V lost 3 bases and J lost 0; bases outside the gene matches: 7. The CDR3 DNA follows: TGCGCCAGCAGCTCACCAACTAGCGGGGGGACCTCCTACAATGAGCAGTTCTTC. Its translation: CASSSPTSGGTSYNEQFF.

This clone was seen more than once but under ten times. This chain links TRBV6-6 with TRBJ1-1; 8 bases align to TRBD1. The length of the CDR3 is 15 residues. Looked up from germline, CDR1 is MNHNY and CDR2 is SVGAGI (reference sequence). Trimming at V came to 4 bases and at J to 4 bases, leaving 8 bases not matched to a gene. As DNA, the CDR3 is TGTGCCAGCAGTTGGACAGGGCCTGGTGGCACTGAAGCTTTCTTT. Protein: CASSWTGPGGTEAFF.

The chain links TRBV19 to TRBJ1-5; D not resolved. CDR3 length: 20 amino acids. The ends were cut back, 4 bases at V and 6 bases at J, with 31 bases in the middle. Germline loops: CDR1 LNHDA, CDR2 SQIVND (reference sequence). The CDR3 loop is CASSKTAINSRISAGQPQHF. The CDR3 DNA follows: TGTGCCAGTAGTAAGACCGCCATTAATTCCAGGATATCGGCGGGTCAGCCCCAGCATTTT. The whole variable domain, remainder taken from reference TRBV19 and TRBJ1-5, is DGGITQSPKYLFRKEGQNVTLSCEQNLNHDAMYWYRQDPGQGLRLIYYSQIVNDFQKGDIAEGYSVSREKKESFPLTVTSAQKNPTAFYLCASSKTAINSRISAGQPQHFGDGTRLSIL.

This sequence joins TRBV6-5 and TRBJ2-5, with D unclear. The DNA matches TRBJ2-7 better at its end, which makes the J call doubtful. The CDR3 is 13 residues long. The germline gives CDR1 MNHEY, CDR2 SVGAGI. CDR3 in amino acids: CASSYSVASEQYF. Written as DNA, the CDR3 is TGTGCCAGCAGTTACTCGGTAGCTAGCGAGCAGTACTTC.

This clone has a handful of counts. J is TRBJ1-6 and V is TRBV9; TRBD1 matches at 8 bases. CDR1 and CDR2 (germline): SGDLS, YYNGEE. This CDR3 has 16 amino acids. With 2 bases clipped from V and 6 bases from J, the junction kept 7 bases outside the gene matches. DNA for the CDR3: TGTGCCAGCAGCGTCAACGGACAGGGTGGTAATTCACCCCTCCACTTT. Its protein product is CASSVNGQGGNSPLHF.